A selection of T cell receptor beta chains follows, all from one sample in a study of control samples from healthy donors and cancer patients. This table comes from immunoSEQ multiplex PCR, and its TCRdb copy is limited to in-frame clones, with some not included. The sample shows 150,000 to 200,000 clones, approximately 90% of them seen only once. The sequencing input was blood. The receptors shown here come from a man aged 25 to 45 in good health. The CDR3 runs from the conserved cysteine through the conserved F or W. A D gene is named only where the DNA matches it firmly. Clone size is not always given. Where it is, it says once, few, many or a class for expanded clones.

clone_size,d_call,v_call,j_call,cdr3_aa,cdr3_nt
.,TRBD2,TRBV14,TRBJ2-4,CASSPGGSLGGAKNIQYF,TGTGCCAGCAGTCCGGGGGGATCCCTCGGAGGGGCCAAAAACATTCAGTACTTC
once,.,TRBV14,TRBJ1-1,CASSPGGNTEAFF,TGTGCCAGCAGCCCTGGAGGGAACACTGAAGCTTTCTTT
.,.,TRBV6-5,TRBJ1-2,CASSRDRAYGYTF,TGTGCCAGCTCCCGAGACAGAGCCTATGGCTACACCTTC
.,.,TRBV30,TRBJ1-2,CAWSFGGANYGYTF,TGTGCCTGGTCATTCGGGGGAGCTAACTATGGCTACACCTTC
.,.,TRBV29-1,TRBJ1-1,CSVVRFMNTEAFF,TGCAGCGTTGTTAGGTTCATGAACACTGAAGCTTTCTTT
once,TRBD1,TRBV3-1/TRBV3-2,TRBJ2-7,CASSQEGQGHEQYF,TGTGCCAGCAGCCAAGAGGGACAGGGGCACGAGCAGTACTTC
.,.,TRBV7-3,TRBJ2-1,CAVGAGISTYNEQFF,TGTGCCGTCGGCGCGGGGATAAGTACCTACAATGAGCAGTTCTTC
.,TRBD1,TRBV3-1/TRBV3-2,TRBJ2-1,CASSQGRQGTLLPSYNEQFF,TGTGCCAGCAGCCAAGGGAGACAGGGGACTTTGTTACCGTCCTACAATGAGCAGTTCTTC
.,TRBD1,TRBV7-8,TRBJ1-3,CASSGGGSGNTIYF,TGTGCCAGCAGCGGAGGGGGCTCCGGAAACACCATATATTTT
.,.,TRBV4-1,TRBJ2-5,CASSGRSQETQYF,TGCGCCAGCAGCGGCAGGTCGCAAGAGACCCAGTACTTC
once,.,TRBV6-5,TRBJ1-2,CASSSGVHRTF,TGTGCCAGCAGTTCAGGGGTCCATCGCACCTTC
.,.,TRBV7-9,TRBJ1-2,CASLGVRYGYTF,TGTGCCAGCTTGGGGGTTAGATATGGCTACACCTTC
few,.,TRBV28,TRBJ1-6,CASSLRRISPLHF,TGTGCCAGCAGTTTGCGACGGATTTCACCCCTCCACTTT
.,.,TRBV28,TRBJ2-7,CASSPHLGPDASYEQYF,TGTGCCAGCAGTCCCCACCTAGGTCCGGACGCCTCCTACGAGCAGTACTTC
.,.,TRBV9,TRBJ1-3,CASSVESSGNTIYF,TGTGCCAGCAGCGTAGAAAGCTCTGGAAACACCATATATTTT
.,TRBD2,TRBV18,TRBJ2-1,CASSPPLLAGEGEQFF,TGTGCCAGCTCACCACCGTTGCTAGCGGGAGAAGGTGAGCAGTTCTTC
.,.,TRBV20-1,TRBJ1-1,CSARGNTEAFF,TGCAGTGCTAGGGGCAACACTGAAGCTTTCTTT
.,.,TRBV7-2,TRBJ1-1,CASSLVAYTEAFF,TGTGCCAGCAGCTTAGTCGCTTACACTGAAGCTTTCTTT
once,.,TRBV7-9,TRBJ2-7,CASQETHEQYF,TGTGCCAGCCAGGAGACGCACGAGCAGTACTTC
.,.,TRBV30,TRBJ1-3,CAWSSVLNSGNTIYF,TGTGCCTGGAGCTCCGTTCTTAACTCTGGAAACACCATATATTTT
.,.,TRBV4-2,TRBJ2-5,CASSQVFRGQLGTTKETQYF,TGTGCCAGCAGCCAAGTCTTCAGGGGCCAGCTCGGGACGACTAAAGAGACCCAGTACTTC
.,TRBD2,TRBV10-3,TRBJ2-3,CAIATSGRTTSTDTQYF,TGTGCCATCGCTACTAGCGGGAGGACCACTAGCACAGATACGCAGTATTTT
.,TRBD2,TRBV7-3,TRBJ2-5,CASSSRTSGGRETQYF,TGTGCCAGCAGCTCAAGGACTAGCGGGGGGCGAGAGACCCAGTACTTC
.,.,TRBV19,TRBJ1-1,CASRVTGKDTEAFF,TGTGCCAGTAGGGTCACGGGGAAGGACACTGAAGCTTTCTTT